This T cell receptor beta chain originates from a study of CXCR3-negative and CXCR3-positive naive CD8 T cells. Study results and caveats: More hydrophobic TRB CDR3s were found in CXCR3-positive naive cells than in CXCR3-negative naive cells. Partially decreased CXCR3 expression was recorded after cryopreservation, and fresh PBMCs were used in most assays.

The CDR3 runs to 16 residues. Germline V gives CDR1 MGHRA, CDR2 YSYEKL. Through 5' RACE with UMI labels, the TRB cDNA libraries were prepared. TCRdb re-called the 5' RACE reads, yielding one record per CDR3 amino acid sequence without DNA. Listed are under 85,000 distinct CDR3 sequences; about 0.62% falls within the top ten. Notes on this clonotype: What it binds is unknown.

The sequence was collected from a human donor in good health. Some clones in this sample may be carry-over from other donors' samples. The material sequenced was naive CXCR3+ CD8+ T cells from blood. Specified subset: CD45RO-CCR7+CD27+CD95- naive CD8+ T cells expressing CXCR3 (TNR3+). The rearrangement uses TRBV4-1 and TRBJ2-2. The CDR3 sequence: CASSHVQLADTGELFF.